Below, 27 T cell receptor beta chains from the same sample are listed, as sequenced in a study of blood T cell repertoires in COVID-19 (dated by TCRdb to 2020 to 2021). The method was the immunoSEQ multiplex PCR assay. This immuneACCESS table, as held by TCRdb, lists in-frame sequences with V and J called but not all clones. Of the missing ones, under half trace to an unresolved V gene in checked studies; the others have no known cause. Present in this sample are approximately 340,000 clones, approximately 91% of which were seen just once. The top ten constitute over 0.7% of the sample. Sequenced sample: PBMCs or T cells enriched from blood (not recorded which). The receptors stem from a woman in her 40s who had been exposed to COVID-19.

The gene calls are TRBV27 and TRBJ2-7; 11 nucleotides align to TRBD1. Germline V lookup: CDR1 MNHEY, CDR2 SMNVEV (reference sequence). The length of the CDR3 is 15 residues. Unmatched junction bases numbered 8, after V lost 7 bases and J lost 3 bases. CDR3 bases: TGTGCCAGCATCAAAACCGGGACAGGGGGCTACGAGCAGTACTTC. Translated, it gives CASIKTGTGGYEQYF.

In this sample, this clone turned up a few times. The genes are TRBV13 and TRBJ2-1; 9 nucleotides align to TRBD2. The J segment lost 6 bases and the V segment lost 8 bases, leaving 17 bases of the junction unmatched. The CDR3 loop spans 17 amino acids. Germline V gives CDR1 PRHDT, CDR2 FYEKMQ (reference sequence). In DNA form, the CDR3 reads TGTGCCAGCCTCCCTCGTGGCGGGAGGGTTTCAGGCAATGAGCAGTTCTTC. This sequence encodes CASLPRGGRVSGNEQFF.

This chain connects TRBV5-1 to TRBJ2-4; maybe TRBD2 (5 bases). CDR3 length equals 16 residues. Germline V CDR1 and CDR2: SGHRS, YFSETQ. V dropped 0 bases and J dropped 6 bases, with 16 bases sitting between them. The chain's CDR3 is CASSLASSFAGNIQYF. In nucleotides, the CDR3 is TGCGCCAGCAGCTTGGCTTCGAGTTTTGCGGGAAACATTCAGTACTTC.

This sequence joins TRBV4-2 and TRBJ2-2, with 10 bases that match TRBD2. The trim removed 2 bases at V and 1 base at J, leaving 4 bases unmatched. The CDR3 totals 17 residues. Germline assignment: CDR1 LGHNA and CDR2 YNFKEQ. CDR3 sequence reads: CASSQSTSGVNTGELFF. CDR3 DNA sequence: TGTGCCAGCAGCCAATCTACTAGCGGGGTGAACACCGGGGAGCTGTTTTTT.

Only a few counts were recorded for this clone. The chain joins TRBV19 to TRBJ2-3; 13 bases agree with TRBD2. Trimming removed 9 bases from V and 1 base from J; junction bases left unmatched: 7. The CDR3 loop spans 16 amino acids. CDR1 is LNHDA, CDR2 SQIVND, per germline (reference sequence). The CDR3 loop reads CASGKGTSGGTDTQYF. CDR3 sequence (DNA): TGTGCCAGCGGGAAAGGGACTAGCGGGGGCACAGATACGCAGTATTTT.

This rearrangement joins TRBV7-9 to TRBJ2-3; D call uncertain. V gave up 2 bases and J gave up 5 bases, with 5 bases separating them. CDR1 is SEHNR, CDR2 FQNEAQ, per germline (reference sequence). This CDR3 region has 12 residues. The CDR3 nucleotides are TGTGCCAGCAGCTTAACGGGAGATACGCAGTATTTT. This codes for CASSLTGDTQYF.

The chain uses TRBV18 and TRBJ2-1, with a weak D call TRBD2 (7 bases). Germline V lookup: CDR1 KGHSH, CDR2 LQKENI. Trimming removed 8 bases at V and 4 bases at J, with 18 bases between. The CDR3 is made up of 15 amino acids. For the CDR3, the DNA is TGTGCCAGCATCAGAGGGGGACTAATGTACAATGAGCAGTTCTTC. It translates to CASIRGGLMYNEQFF.

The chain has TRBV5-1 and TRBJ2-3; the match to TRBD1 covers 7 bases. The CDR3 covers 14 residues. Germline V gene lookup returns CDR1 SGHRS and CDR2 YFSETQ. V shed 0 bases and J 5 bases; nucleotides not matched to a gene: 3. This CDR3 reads CASSLGSGGDTQYF. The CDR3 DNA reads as TGCGCCAGCAGCTTGGGTTCAGGGGGAGATACGCAGTATTTT.

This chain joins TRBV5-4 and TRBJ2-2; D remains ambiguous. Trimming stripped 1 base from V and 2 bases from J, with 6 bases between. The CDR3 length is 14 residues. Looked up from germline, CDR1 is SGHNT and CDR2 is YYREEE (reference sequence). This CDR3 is CASSLSLNTGELFF. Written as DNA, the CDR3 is TGTGCCAGCAGCTTGAGCCTTAACACCGGGGAGCTGTTTTTT.

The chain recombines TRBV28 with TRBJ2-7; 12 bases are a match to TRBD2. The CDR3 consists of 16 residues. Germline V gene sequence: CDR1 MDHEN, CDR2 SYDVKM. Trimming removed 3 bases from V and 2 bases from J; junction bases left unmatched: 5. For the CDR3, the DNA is TGTGCCAGCAGTTTCTTCGGACTAGCGGGACCCTACGAGCAGTACTTC. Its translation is CASSFFGLAGPYEQYF.

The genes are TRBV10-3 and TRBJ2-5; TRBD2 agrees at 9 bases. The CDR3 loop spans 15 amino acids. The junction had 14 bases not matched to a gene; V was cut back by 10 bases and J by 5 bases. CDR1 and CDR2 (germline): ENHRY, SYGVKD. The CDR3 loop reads CATAGGEGQSETQYF. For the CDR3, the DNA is TGTGCCACCGCGGGGGGGGAGGGCCAATCGGAGACCCAGTACTTC.

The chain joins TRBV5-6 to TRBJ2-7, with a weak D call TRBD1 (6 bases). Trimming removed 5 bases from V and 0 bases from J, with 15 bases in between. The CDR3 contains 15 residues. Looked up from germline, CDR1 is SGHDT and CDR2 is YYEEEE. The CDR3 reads CASREQGSYSYEQYF. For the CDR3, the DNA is TGTGCCAGCAGGGAACAGGGTTCCTACTCCTACGAGCAGTACTTC.

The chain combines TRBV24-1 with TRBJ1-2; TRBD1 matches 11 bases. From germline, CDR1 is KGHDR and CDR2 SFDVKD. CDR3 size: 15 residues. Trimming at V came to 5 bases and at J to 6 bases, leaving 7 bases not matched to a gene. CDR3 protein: CATSGRDRGNDGYTF. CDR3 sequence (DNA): TGTGCCACCAGTGGGAGGGACAGGGGGAATGATGGCTACACCTTC.

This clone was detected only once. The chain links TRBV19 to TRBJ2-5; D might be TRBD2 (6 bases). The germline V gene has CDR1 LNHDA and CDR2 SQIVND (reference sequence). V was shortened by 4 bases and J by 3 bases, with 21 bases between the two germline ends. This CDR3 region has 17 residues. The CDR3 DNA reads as TGTGCCAGTAGTACCCCTGGTCTCGGAGGGACCAAAGAGACCCAGTACTTC. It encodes CASSTPGLGGTKETQYF.

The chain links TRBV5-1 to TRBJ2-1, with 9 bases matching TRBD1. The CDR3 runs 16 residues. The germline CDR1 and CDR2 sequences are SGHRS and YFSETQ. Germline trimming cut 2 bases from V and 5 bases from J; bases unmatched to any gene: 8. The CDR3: CASSLQGAVKDNEQFF. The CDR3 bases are TGCGCCAGCAGCTTACAGGGGGCAGTTAAAGACAATGAGCAGTTCTTC.

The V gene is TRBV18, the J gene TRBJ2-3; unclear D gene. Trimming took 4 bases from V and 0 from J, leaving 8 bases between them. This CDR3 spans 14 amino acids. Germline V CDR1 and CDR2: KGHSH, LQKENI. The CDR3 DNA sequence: TGTGCCAGCTCACTCTCCCCTAGCACAGATACGCAGTATTTT. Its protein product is CASSLSPSTDTQYF.

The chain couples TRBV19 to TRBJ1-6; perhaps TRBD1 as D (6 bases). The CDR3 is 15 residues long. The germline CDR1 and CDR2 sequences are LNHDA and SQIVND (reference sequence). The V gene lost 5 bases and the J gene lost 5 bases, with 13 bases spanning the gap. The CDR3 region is CASSREGDDNSPLHF. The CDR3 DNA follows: TGTGCCAGTAGTCGGGAGGGGGACGATAATTCACCCCTCCACTTT.

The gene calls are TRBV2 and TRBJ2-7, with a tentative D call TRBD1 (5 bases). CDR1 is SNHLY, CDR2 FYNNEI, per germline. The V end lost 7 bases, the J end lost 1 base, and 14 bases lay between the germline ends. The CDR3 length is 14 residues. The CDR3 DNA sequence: TGTGCCAGCAATGCTCGGACACGATCCTACGAGCAGTACTTC. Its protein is CASNARTRSYEQYF.

DNA of the CDR3: TGTGCCAGTAGTATATTGGCTACAGAGCATCAGCCCCAGCATTTT. It translates to CASSILATEHQPQHF. V usage is TRBV19 and J usage is TRBJ1-5; D uncertain. Between the trimmed V and J ends, which lost 2 bases and 5 bases, there was a span of 13 bases. Germline lookup yields CDR1 LNHDA and CDR2 SQIVND (reference sequence). This CDR3 region has 15 residues.

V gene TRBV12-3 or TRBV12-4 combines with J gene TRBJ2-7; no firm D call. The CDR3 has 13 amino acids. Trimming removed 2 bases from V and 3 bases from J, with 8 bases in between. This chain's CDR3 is CASSLWAYYEQYF. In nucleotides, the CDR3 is TGTGCCAGCAGTTTATGGGCCTACTACGAGCAGTACTTC.

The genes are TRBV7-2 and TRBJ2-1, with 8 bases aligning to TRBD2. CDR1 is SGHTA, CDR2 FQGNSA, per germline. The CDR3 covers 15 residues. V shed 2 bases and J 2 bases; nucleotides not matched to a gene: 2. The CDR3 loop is CASSLTSGAYNEQFF. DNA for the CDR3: TGTGCCAGCAGCTTAACTAGCGGAGCCTACAATGAGCAGTTCTTC.

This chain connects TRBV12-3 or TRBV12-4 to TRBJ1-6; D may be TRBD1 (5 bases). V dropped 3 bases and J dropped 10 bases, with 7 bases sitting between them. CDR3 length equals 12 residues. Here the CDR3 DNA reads TGTGCCAGCAGTTTTACAGGATCACCCCTCCACTTT. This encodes CASSFTGSPLHF.

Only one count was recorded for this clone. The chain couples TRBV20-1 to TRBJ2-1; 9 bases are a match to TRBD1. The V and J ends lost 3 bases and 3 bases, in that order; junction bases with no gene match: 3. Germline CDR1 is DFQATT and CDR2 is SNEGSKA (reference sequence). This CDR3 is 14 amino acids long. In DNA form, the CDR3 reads TGCAGTGCTAGTTCGGGACAGGGCTACAATGAGCAGTTCTTC. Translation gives CSASSGQGYNEQFF.

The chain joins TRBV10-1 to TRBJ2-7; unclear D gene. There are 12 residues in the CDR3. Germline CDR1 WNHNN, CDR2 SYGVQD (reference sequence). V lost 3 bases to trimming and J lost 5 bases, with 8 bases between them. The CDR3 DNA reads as TGCGCCAGCAGTGACCTTGTTGACGAGCAGTACTTC. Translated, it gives CASSDLVDEQYF.

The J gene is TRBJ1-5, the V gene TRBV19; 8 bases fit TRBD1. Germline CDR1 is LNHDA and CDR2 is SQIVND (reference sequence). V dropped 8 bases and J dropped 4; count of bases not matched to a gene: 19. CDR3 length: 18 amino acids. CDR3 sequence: CASSLDQHSTGANQPQHF. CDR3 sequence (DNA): TGTGCCAGTTCCCTCGATCAACACTCGACAGGGGCGAATCAGCCCCAGCATTTT.

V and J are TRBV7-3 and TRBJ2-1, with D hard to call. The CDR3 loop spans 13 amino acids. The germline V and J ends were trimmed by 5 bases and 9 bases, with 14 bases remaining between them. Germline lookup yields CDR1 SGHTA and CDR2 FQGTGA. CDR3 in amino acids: CASSRGSGTEQFF. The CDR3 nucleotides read TGTGCCAGCAGCCGAGGTTCCGGCACTGAGCAGTTCTTC.

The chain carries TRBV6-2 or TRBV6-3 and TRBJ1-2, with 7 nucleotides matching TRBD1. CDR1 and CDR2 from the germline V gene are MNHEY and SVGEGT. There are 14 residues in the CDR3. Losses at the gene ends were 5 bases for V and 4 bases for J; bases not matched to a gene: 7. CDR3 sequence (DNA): TGTGCCAGCAGTATCAGGGGACAGTCCTATGGCTACACCTTC. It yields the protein CASSIRGQSYGYTF.